This entry concerns a single TCR beta chain. What it binds is not known. These data come from a study of T cell responses to AZD1222 COVID-19 vaccine. Turning to the study itself: Second doses at about 4 or about 12 weeks were pooled.

Germline V gene lookup returns CDR1 LNHDA and CDR2 SQIVND (reference sequence). CDR3 length: 16 amino acids. Trimming left V 6 bases short and J 2 bases short, with 17 bases between. Using immunoSEQ multiplex PCR, the repertoire was profiled, and TCRdb retains in-frame clones only, with some absent. The sample holds some 100,000 clones; 80% to 90% are singletons and the top ten take approximately 15%. General study results and limits: Mapped onto spike, vaccine-associated CD4 TCRs spanned it and were dominant at 160-218 and 743-854.

The source of this sequence is an adult in good health. The rearrangement links TRBV19 to TRBJ2-1, with D perhaps TRBD1 (6 bases). Material: peripheral blood, obtained on day 0 of AZD1222 vaccination. The CDR3 sequence is CASRGSDSIAYNEQFF. In DNA form, the CDR3 reads TGTGCCAGTAGGGGGTCGGACAGTATCGCCTACAATGAGCAGTTCTTC.